Listed below are T cell receptor beta chains from one sample, sequenced in a study of cytomegalovirus exposure and HLA in healthy donors. The table came from immunoSEQ multiplex PCR; TCRdb's copy has only in-frame clones and leaves some out. This specimen shows 50,000 or so clones; the ten leading clones hold about 24%. The sequencing sample was made of PBMCs. The receptor source for this set is a middle-aged man in good health and CMV-seropositive. Both conserved end residues are part of each CDR3. A D gene is named only where the DNA matches it firmly.

D gene	J gene	V gene	CDR3 protein	CDR3 DNA
.	TRBJ1-4	TRBV29-1	CSVGNRDNEKLFF	TGCAGCGTTGGAAACAGGGATAATGAAAAACTGTTTTTT
.	TRBJ1-2	TRBV30	CAWGIGGNYGYTF	TGTGCCTGGGGGATCGGGGGGAACTATGGCTACACCTTC
.	TRBJ2-2	TRBV28	CASSSLGQGLTGELFF	TGTGCCAGCAGTTCCCTGGGGCAGGGGCTGACCGGGGAGCTGTTTTTT
.	TRBJ1-1	TRBV27	CASSLSGPLNTEAFF	TGTGCCAGCAGTTTAAGCGGTCCTTTGAACACTGAAGCTTTCTTT
.	TRBJ1-1	TRBV18	CASSPLRDTEAFF	TGTGCCAGCTCACCGTTGAGGGACACTGAAGCTTTCTTT
.	TRBJ1-1	TRBV11-2	CASSFSSGDEAFF	TGTGCCAGCAGCTTTTCCTCAGGGGATGAAGCTTTCTTT
TRBD1	TRBJ1-2	TRBV10-3	CAISVETGEVKGYTF	TGTGCCATCAGTGTAGAGACAGGGGAAGTGAAAGGCTACACCTTC
TRBD2	TRBJ2-3	TRBV6-5	CASSYSGLAADTQYF	TGTGCCAGCAGTTACTCGGGACTAGCGGCAGATACGCAGTATTTT
.	TRBJ2-7	TRBV19	CATQRTGSSYEQYF	TGTGCCACCCAGAGGACTGGTTCTTCCTACGAGCAGTACTTC
TRBD1	TRBJ2-7	TRBV5-6	CASSTGTGAYEQYF	TGTGCCAGCAGCACCGGGACAGGAGCCTACGAGCAGTACTTC
.	TRBJ1-5	TRBV19	CAVKTGTQSDQPQHF	TGTGCCGTTAAGACCGGGACTCAATCGGATCAGCCCCAGCATTTT
TRBD1	TRBJ1-6	TRBV27	CASSPDRGQSPLHF	TGTGCCAGCTCTCCGGACAGGGGTCAATCACCCCTCCACTTT
TRBD2	TRBJ2-7	TRBV5-4	CASSYVAGGPLQYEQYF	TGTGCCAGCAGCTATGTGGCGGGGGGGCCGCTTCAGTACGAGCAGTACTTC
TRBD1	TRBJ2-3	TRBV7-7	CASSSGQVTDTQYF	TGTGCTAGCAGCTCGGGACAGGTCACAGATACGCAGTATTTT
TRBD2	TRBJ2-1	TRBV27	CASSSGGQYNEQFF	TGTGCCAGCAGTTCGGGAGGGCAATACAATGAGCAGTTCTTC
.	TRBJ1-1	TRBV27	CASSLLRQTEAFF	TGTGCCAGCAGTTTACTGAGACAGACTGAAGCTTTCTTT
TRBD2	TRBJ2-7	TRBV18	CASSPTSTYEQYF	TGTGCCAGCTCACCGACTAGCACCTACGAGCAGTACTTC
TRBD1	TRBJ2-1	TRBV29-1	CSGDRGLSNEQFF	TGCAGCGGTGACAGGGGTTTGAGCAATGAGCAGTTCTTC
.	TRBJ1-5	TRBV18	CASSRSTSGNQPQHF	TGTGCCAGCTCACGTTCAACGTCAGGCAATCAGCCCCAGCATTTT
TRBD1	TRBJ2-1	TRBV10-1	CASSQGVFNEQFF	TGCGCCAGCAGTCAGGGGGTTTTCAATGAGCAGTTCTTC
.	TRBJ1-1	TRBV28	CASTPPRRIYTEAFF	TGTGCCAGCACCCCCCCCAGGCGAATTTACACTGAAGCTTTCTTT
.	TRBJ1-2	TRBV25-1	CASSDTGYGYTF	TGTGCCAGCAGTGATACAGGGTATGGCTACACCTTC
.	TRBJ2-7	TRBV6-5	CASSYSRGGTFYEQYF	TGTGCCAGCAGTTACTCGAGAGGTGGCACCTTTTACGAGCAGTACTTC
TRBD2	TRBJ2-6	TRBV5-4	CASSSGLAGPSGANVLTF	TGTGCCAGCAGCTCAGGACTAGCGGGACCCTCTGGGGCCAACGTCCTGACTTTC
TRBD2	TRBJ2-2	TRBV7-9	CASSILAVNTGELFF	TGTGCCAGCAGCATTCTAGCGGTGAACACCGGGGAGCTGTTTTTT